Following are 14 T cell receptor beta chains from one sample sequenced in a study of technical replicates of blood from a handful of donors. Libraries were prepared by immunoSEQ multiplex PCR; TCRdb keeps only in-frame clonotypes and omits some of them. Among around 97,000 clones, about 95% were seen once, and the ten largest hold about 0.35%. Sequences were obtained from T cells isolated from PBMCs. Receptor source: a human donor in good health.

This chain links TRBV27 with TRBJ2-7; 7 bases are shared with TRBD2. CDR1 MNHEY and CDR2 SMNVEV come from the germline V gene (reference sequence). The ends lost 2 bases at V and 3 bases at J; junction bases unmatched: 16. The CDR3 is 18 amino acids. The CDR3 sequence is CASSLGLGYPLANYEQYF. As DNA, the CDR3 is TGTGCCAGCAGTTTAGGACTAGGTTACCCTTTGGCTAACTACGAGCAGTACTTC.

The genes are TRBV27 and TRBJ2-7, with 7 bases fitting TRBD1. This CDR3 has 12 amino acids. V dropped 7 bases and J dropped 4; count of bases not matched to a gene: 4. Germline values: CDR1 MNHEY, CDR2 SMNVEV (reference sequence). This chain's CDR3 is CASIDRAYEQYF. CDR3 in DNA: TGTGCCAGCATCGACAGGGCGTACGAGCAGTACTTC.

The CDR3 DNA sequence: TGTGCCACCAGCAGTGACAGCCAGCAGTACTTC. This gives the protein CATSSDSQQYF. The J gene is TRBJ2-7, the V gene TRBV15; weak D call: TRBD1 (5 bases). CDR1 and CDR2 (germline): LNHNV, YYDKDF (reference sequence). The CDR3 has 11 amino acids. V gave up 3 bases and J gave up 8 bases, with 8 bases separating them.

The chain carries TRBV7-2 and TRBJ1-2; 8 positions agree with TRBD1. This CDR3 spans 14 amino acids. From germline, CDR1 is SGHTA and CDR2 FQGNSA. The trim removed 3 bases at V and 2 bases at J, leaving 2 bases unmatched. The CDR3 spells CASSLNRGNYGYTF. In nucleotides, the CDR3 is TGTGCCAGCAGCTTGAACAGGGGGAACTATGGCTACACCTTC.

The chain couples TRBV6-1 to TRBJ2-1; D gene uncertain. The CDR3 extends over 11 amino acids. Germline V gene lookup returns CDR1 MNHNS and CDR2 SASEGT. The ends were cut back, 8 bases at V and 3 bases at J, with 5 bases in the middle. CDR3 sequence reads: CASLSYNEQFF. Written as DNA, the CDR3 is TGTGCCAGCCTCAGCTACAATGAGCAGTTCTTC.

The chain is built from TRBV29-1 and TRBJ2-1, with D possibly being TRBD2 (6 bases). Between the trimmed V and J ends, which lost 7 bases and 6 bases, there was a span of 16 bases. This CDR3 is built from 13 residues. CDR1 and CDR2 (germline): SQVTM, ANQGSEA. CDR3 sequence (DNA): TGCAGCGCCCTCTCGGGGGAGCTCAATGAGCAGTTCTTC. Its protein is CSALSGELNEQFF.

The chain recombines TRBV19 with TRBJ1-2; TRBD1 matches at 7 bases. Losses at the gene ends were 6 bases for V and 6 bases for J; bases not matched to a gene: 10. Germline V gene data show CDR1 as LNHDA and CDR2 as SQIVND (reference sequence). This CDR3 region has 14 residues. The CDR3 coding sequence is TGTGCCAGTAGGATCCGGGACAGAGGGGATGGCTACACCTTC. Translating it yields CASRIRDRGDGYTF.

This chain connects TRBV5-1 to TRBJ2-7; 8 bases are shared with TRBD2. V lost 2 bases, J lost 4 bases, and 2 bases stayed unmatched. The CDR3 is made up of 13 amino acids. Germline V gene data show CDR1 as SGHRS and CDR2 as YFSETQ. The CDR3 reads CASSFASGYEQYF. CDR3 nucleotides: TGCGCCAGCAGCTTCGCTAGCGGGTACGAGCAGTACTTC.

The chain links TRBV6-6 to TRBJ1-6; D is ambiguous. Trimming stripped 5 bases from V and 0 bases from J, with 11 bases between. The CDR3 loop spans 16 amino acids. The germline CDR1 and CDR2 sequences are MNHNY and SVGAGI (reference sequence). The chain's CDR3 is CASSAQRSSYNSPLHF. CDR3 DNA sequence: TGTGCCAGCAGTGCGCAAAGGAGCTCCTATAATTCACCCCTCCACTTT.

This rearrangement joins TRBV6-6 to TRBJ2-3; 9 bases are shared with TRBD1. Germline V gene data show CDR1 as MNHNY and CDR2 as SVGAGI (reference sequence). The CDR3 loop spans 15 amino acids. V trimming: 2 bases; J trimming: 2 bases; junction bases outside the gene matches: 2. CDR3 in amino acids: CASSYRDRDTDTQYF. CDR3 in DNA: TGTGCCAGCAGTTACCGGGACAGGGACACAGATACGCAGTATTTT.

This clone was seen once. V gene TRBV4-3 combines with J gene TRBJ2-1; TRBD2 is a possible D gene (6 bases). The germline CDR1 and CDR2 sequences are LGHNA and YSLEER. V lost 0 bases to trimming and J lost 3 bases, with 24 bases between them. This CDR3 has 20 residues. The CDR3 protein is CASSQEGLPHRDWIYNEQFF. CDR3 sequence (DNA): TGCGCCAGCAGCCAAGAAGGACTCCCCCACCGGGACTGGATCTACAATGAGCAGTTCTTC.

J is TRBJ2-7 and V is TRBV15; TRBD1 aligns across 11 bases. This CDR3 is built from 14 residues. V was clipped by 6 bases and J by 2 bases; unmatched bases: 3. Germline V lookup: CDR1 LNHNV, CDR2 YYDKDF (reference sequence). The CDR3 coding sequence is TGTGCCACCAGGAGGACAGGGGGCGCCTACGAGCAGTACTTC. Its protein product is CATRRTGGAYEQYF.

J is TRBJ2-3 and V is TRBV27, with 10 bases fitting TRBD1. Germline loops: CDR1 MNHEY, CDR2 SMNVEV (reference sequence). This CDR3 is built from 16 residues. J gave up 3 bases and V 6 bases, and 9 bases lay outside the gene matches. The CDR3 DNA follows: TGTGCCAGCAGGGACGACAGGGGGCTTGCGACAGATACGCAGTATTTT. The encoded protein is CASRDDRGLATDTQYF.

The chain links TRBV18 to TRBJ1-5, with D perhaps matching TRBD1 (5 bases). CDR3 size: 13 residues. CDR1 and CDR2 from the germline V gene are KGHSH and LQKENI. Deletions cut 6 bases from V and 1 base from J, with 7 bases between. In DNA form, the CDR3 reads TGTGCCAGCTCCACAGGCAGCAATCAGCCCCAGCATTTT. As protein: CASSTGSNQPQHF.